This T cell receptor (beta chain) comes out of a study of T cell clones after liver transplantation. Method: immunoSEQ multiplex PCR; TCRdb's copy keeps in-frame clones and lacks some. The sample yields about 6,200 clones, more than 75% seen once. In germline, CDR1 is ENHRY, CDR2 SYGVKD. This CDR3 is 15 amino acids long. V trimming: 3 bases; J trimming: 2 bases; junction bases outside the gene matches: 5. This receptor was identified in a human patient who received a liver transplant. Part of the T cell pool may stem from the graft donor. The chain joins TRBV10-3 to TRBJ2-7; TRBD2 matches at 9 bases. Material: CD8+ T cells from blood, obtained 46 months after liver transplant. In DNA, the CDR3 is TGTGCCATCAGTGATTCGACTAGCGGAGCCTACGAGCAGTACTTC. This gives the protein CAISDSTSGAYEQYF.